The 31 T cell receptor beta chains below come from one sample, sequenced in a study of OX40 agonist ivuxolimab in advanced cancers. Repertoires were generated with immunoSEQ multiplex PCR, while TCRdb's copy carries only in-frame clones and drops some. The sample lists tens of thousands of clones, around nine tenths occurring once. The source material was CD4+ or CD8+ T cells sorted from blood, sampled in a trial of the OX40 agonist ivuxolimab. These receptors were obtained from an adult with an advanced solid tumor such as melanoma, head and neck, liver or kidney cancer.

The V call is TRBV6-1, the J call TRBJ2-3, with D unclear. This CDR3 spans 13 amino acids. The germline V gene encodes CDR1 MNHNS and CDR2 SASEGT. Trimming took 5 bases from V and 6 from J, leaving 12 bases between them. Here the CDR3 reads CASSPVIGDTQYF. CDR3 in DNA: TGTGCCAGCAGTCCCGTGATTGGGGATACGCAGTATTTT.

The chain uses TRBV30 and TRBJ2-5; D unclear. The CDR3 covers 13 residues. Germline V gene sequence: CDR1 GTSNPN, CDR2 SVGIG (reference sequence). The V end lost 4 bases, the J end lost 2 bases, and 11 bases lay between the germline ends. In DNA, the CDR3 is TGTGCCTGGACTACCGGACGGCAAGAGACCCAGTACTTC. Its protein is CAWTTGRQETQYF.

This chain joins TRBV7-2 and TRBJ1-2, with 9 bases that match TRBD1. Per the germline V gene, CDR1 is SGHTA and CDR2 is FQGNSA. CDR3 length: 15 amino acids. V shed 5 bases, J shed 3 bases, and the junction held 7 bases outside the gene matches. The CDR3 loop is CASSPQDRGDYGYTF. CDR3 nucleotides: TGTGCCAGCAGCCCCCAGGACAGGGGTGACTATGGCTACACCTTC.

This clone was seen only once. This chain joins TRBV5-6 and TRBJ2-3, with 8 bases identical to TRBD1. The V gene's germline CDR1 is SGHDT and CDR2 YYEEEE. Trimming removed 5 bases from V and 2 bases from J; junction bases left unmatched: 7. CDR3 length: 15 amino acids. CDR3 coding DNA: TGTGCCAGCAGGCGGGACAGGAGATTCACAGATACGCAGTATTTT. Protein sequence: CASRRDRRFTDTQYF. Full variable domain (outside the CDR3, taken from reference TRBV5-6 and TRBJ2-3): DAGVTQSPTHLIKTRGQQVTLRCSPKSGHDTVSWYQQALGQGPQFIFQYYEEEERQRGNFPDRFSGHQFPNYSSELNVNALLLGDSALYLCASRRDRRFTDTQYFGPGTRLTVL.

V and J are TRBV9 and TRBJ1-2; a weak D match, TRBD1 (6 bases). The CDR3 has 15 amino acids. The V and J ends lost 3 bases and 8 bases respectively, with 20 bases between them. The V gene's germline CDR1 is SGDLS and CDR2 YYNGEE. Written as DNA, the CDR3 is TGTGCCAGCAGCGCACAATGGGGAGGGACACCAGGCTACACCTTC. Translating it yields CASSAQWGGTPGYTF. The variable domain in full, completed from reference TRBV9 and TRBJ1-2, reads DSGVTQTPKHLITATGQRVTLRCSPRSGDLSVYWYQQSLDQGLQFLIQYYNGEERAKGNILERFSAQQFPDLHSELNLSSLELGDSALYFCASSAQWGGTPGYTFGSGTRLTVV.

This sequence joins TRBV4-3 and TRBJ1-4; possibly TRBD1 for D (5 bases). CDR3 length equals 15 residues. Trimming removed 3 bases from V and 6 bases from J, with 14 bases in between. In germline, CDR1 is LGHNA, CDR2 YSLEER. CDR3 amino acids: CASSHGADLDEKLFF. The CDR3 nucleotides are TGCGCCAGCAGCCATGGGGCGGATCTGGATGAAAAACTGTTTTTT.

The chain uses TRBV29-1 and TRBJ1-1; D may be TRBD1 (5 bases). The V end was cut by 7 bases, the J end by 1 base, with 19 bases between. The CDR3 has 15 residues. Germline CDR1 and CDR2: SQVTM and ANQGSEA. This chain's CDR3 is CSAGGGGRTNTEAFF. The CDR3 coding sequence is TGCAGCGCCGGTGGGGGGGGTAGGACGAACACTGAAGCTTTCTTT.

V gene TRBV4-1 combines with J gene TRBJ2-1; D may match TRBD1 or TRBD2 (6 bases each). This CDR3 is built from 16 residues. V was clipped by 7 bases and J by 6 bases, with 22 bases between them. The germline gives CDR1 MGHRA, CDR2 YSYEKL. The CDR3 bases are TGCGCCAGCAAAAGCGGAGGGGGAGCCCTCGGCAATGAGCAGTTCTTC. Protein product: CASKSGGGALGNEQFF.

This clone was detected only once. The chain carries TRBV30 and TRBJ1-5, with D possibly being TRBD1 (6 bases). In germline, CDR1 is GTSNPN, CDR2 SVGIG (reference sequence). Trimming left V 0 bases short and J 2 bases short, with 14 bases between. The CDR3 consists of 16 residues. This CDR3 reads CAWSVQGGSGNQPQHF. DNA of the CDR3: TGTGCCTGGAGTGTACAAGGGGGTTCGGGCAATCAGCCCCAGCATTTT.

This rearrangement joins TRBV27 to TRBJ1-5; D perhaps matches TRBD1 (6 bases). V was cut by 3 bases and J by 1 base, with 19 bases left in between. Germline values: CDR1 MNHEY, CDR2 SMNVEV (reference sequence). This CDR3 is built from 18 residues. The chain's CDR3 is CASSFTPLGGPSNQPQHF. The CDR3 DNA is TGTGCCAGCAGTTTCACACCCCTGGGGGGGCCGAGCAATCAGCCCCAGCATTTT.

In this sample, this clone turned up a few times. The chain couples TRBV25-1 to TRBJ2-7; D perhaps matches TRBD1 (5 bases). This CDR3 is 16 amino acids long. The germline gives CDR1 MGHDK, CDR2 SYGVNS. Between the trimmed V and J ends, which lost 6 bases and 8 bases, there was a span of 26 bases. The CDR3 DNA sequence: TGTGCCAGCAGCGACGATTCAGGGTTTCCCCCAAACCAGCAGTACTTC. Protein sequence: CASSDDSGFPPNQQYF.

CDR3 region: CASRLTSGNSYEQYF. The CDR3 DNA reads TGTGCCAGCAGACTCACTAGCGGAAATTCCTACGAGCAGTACTTC. The chain combines TRBV7-2 with TRBJ2-7; 8 bases are a match to TRBD2. The CDR3 is 15 amino acids. Germline lookup yields CDR1 SGHTA and CDR2 FQGNSA. The V segment lost 6 bases and the J segment 1 base; nucleotides outside the gene matches: 8.

The chain has TRBV6-1 and TRBJ2-1, with 7 bases that match TRBD1. Germline CDR1 MNHNS, CDR2 SASEGT. The CDR3 runs 13 residues. Trimming removed 6 bases from V and 7 bases from J; junction bases left unmatched: 6. In DNA, the CDR3 is TGTGCCAGCAGGGCTCAGGGGGTGAATGAGCAGTTCTTC. This sequence encodes CASRAQGVNEQFF.

This chain joins TRBV6-5 and TRBJ2-7; D gene uncertain. Germline lookup yields CDR1 MNHEY and CDR2 SVGAGI. The V end lost 5 bases, the J end lost 6 bases, and 17 bases lay between the germline ends. The CDR3 covers 14 residues. The CDR3 protein is CASSPLPNGFEQYF. The CDR3 region has the DNA TGTGCCAGCAGTCCCCTTCCTAACGGGTTCGAGCAGTACTTC.

CDR3: CASSPSYEQYF. CDR3 bases: TGTGCCAGCAGCCCTTCCTACGAGCAGTACTTC. V usage is TRBV11-2 and J usage is TRBJ2-7; D unresolved. V was clipped by 5 bases and J by 1 base, with 3 bases between them. This CDR3 is built from 11 residues. Germline CDR1 reads SGHAT; CDR2 reads FQNNGV.

J is TRBJ2-2 and V is TRBV7-9, with 12 bases matching TRBD1. V dropped 4 bases and J dropped 3; count of bases not matched to a gene: 3. The CDR3 contains 16 residues. The germline gives CDR1 SEHNR, CDR2 FQNEAQ (reference sequence). The DNA for the CDR3 is TGTGCCAGCAGCTCGGGACAGGGGGCGGACACCGGGGAGCTGTTTTTT. It encodes CASSSGQGADTGELFF.

The chain recombines TRBV7-2 with TRBJ2-7, with 12 bases matching TRBD2. Looked up from germline, CDR1 is SGHTA and CDR2 is FQGNSA. The CDR3 contains 14 residues. V trimming: 6 bases; J trimming: 7 bases; junction bases outside the gene matches: 7. The CDR3 DNA sequence: TGTGCCAGCAGTCGGACTAGCGGGGCGCGGGAGCAGTACTTC. Amino acid sequence: CASSRTSGAREQYF.

The gene calls are TRBV11-3 and TRBJ2-2; D call uncertain. The CDR3 runs to 16 residues. With 1 base removed from V and 0 bases from J, the gap between germline ends came to 9 bases. The germline CDR1 and CDR2 sequences are SGHNT and YENEEA. The DNA for the CDR3 is TGTGCCAGCAGCTTAGCGGGTAGTGCGAACACCGGGGAGCTGTTTTTT. It translates to CASSLAGSANTGELFF.

This chain uses TRBV19 with TRBJ2-4; D might be TRBD1 (6 bases). Germline assignment: CDR1 LNHDA and CDR2 SQIVND (reference sequence). The CDR3 spans 18 residues. Trimming removed 2 bases from V and 2 bases from J, with 19 bases in between. The CDR3 DNA follows: TGTGCCAGTAGTATACCGGAGACAGGCGGATCTACCAAAAACATTCAGTACTTC. This translates into CASSIPETGGSTKNIQYF.

This chain uses TRBV9 with TRBJ1-4; no reliable D call. Germline V lookup: CDR1 SGDLS, CDR2 YYNGEE. The length of the CDR3 is 15 residues. V lost 4 bases to trimming and J lost 2 bases, with 12 bases between them. CDR3 sequence: CASSTTSITNEKLFF. The CDR3, as DNA: TGTGCCAGCAGCACAACCTCTATTACTAATGAAAAACTGTTTTTT.

The DNA for the CDR3 is TGTGCCTGGAGTGTACAAGGGGAGACCCAGTACTTC. Translating it yields CAWSVQGETQYF. The V call is TRBV30, the J call TRBJ2-5; D call uncertain. The germline V and J ends were trimmed by 0 bases and 5 bases, with 7 bases remaining between them. The V gene's germline CDR1 is GTSNPN and CDR2 SVGIG (reference sequence). The CDR3 is 12 amino acids.

This chain connects TRBV2 to TRBJ2-1; TRBD2 is a possible D gene (6 bases). CDR1 and CDR2 from the germline V gene are SNHLY and FYNNEI. The V end lost 4 bases, the J end lost 1 base, and 14 bases lay between the germline ends. This CDR3 comprises 16 residues. This CDR3 reads CASSVGRDLSYNEQFF. The CDR3 region has the DNA TGTGCCAGCAGTGTCGGGCGGGACCTATCCTACAATGAGCAGTTCTTC.

The chain links TRBV7-2 to TRBJ1-1, with 7 bases fitting TRBD1. Germline CDR1 and CDR2: SGHTA and FQGNSA. J lost 0 bases, V lost 4 bases, and 5 bases had no gene match. The CDR3 is 15 amino acids. This chain's CDR3 is CASSSPTGMNTEAFF. CDR3 nucleotides: TGTGCCAGCAGCTCTCCGACAGGGATGAACACTGAAGCTTTCTTT.

The chain employs TRBV2 and TRBJ2-7, with 7 bases aligning to TRBD1. The V gene end was trimmed by 8 bases and the J gene end by 0 bases; junction bases not matched to a gene: 7. This CDR3 has 14 residues. From germline, CDR1 is SNHLY and CDR2 FYNNEI. The CDR3 region is CASGSQGSSYEQYF. CDR3 nucleotide sequence: TGTGCCAGCGGGTCACAGGGGTCCTCCTACGAGCAGTACTTC.

The chain carries TRBV5-6 and TRBJ1-4; 8 bases are shared with TRBD1. V lost 5 bases and J lost 8; bases outside the gene matches: 8. Germline loops: CDR1 SGHDT, CDR2 YYEEEE. CDR3 length: 14 residues. The CDR3 nucleotides are TGTGCCAGCAGTACAGGGGGATGGGAGGAAAAACTGTTTTTT. Translating gives CASSTGGWEEKLFF.

This sequence joins TRBV6-6 and TRBJ2-3; D remains unclear. The V gene lost 7 bases and the J gene lost 2 bases, with 10 bases spanning the gap. Germline V lookup: CDR1 MNHNY, CDR2 SVGAGI (reference sequence). This CDR3 region has 13 residues. DNA of the CDR3: TGTGCCAGCAAGATATCTACCACAGATACGCAGTATTTT. This gives the protein CASKISTTDTQYF.

This chain uses TRBV30 with TRBJ1-1; D ambiguous. CDR3 length: 14 residues. Germline CDR1 and CDR2: GTSNPN and SVGIG (reference sequence). Trimming cost V 0 bases and J 1 base, with 9 bases left between them. CDR3 bases: TGTGCCTGGAGTGTACCTCCCCAGAACACTGAAGCTTTCTTT. It yields the protein CAWSVPPQNTEAFF.

The chain couples TRBV6-1 to TRBJ2-7; D is uncertain. There are 13 residues in the CDR3. Germline CDR1 reads MNHNS; CDR2 reads SASEGT. V was clipped by 3 bases and J by 2 bases, with 8 bases between them. The CDR3 is CASSDRTTYEQYF. CDR3 nucleotide sequence: TGTGCCAGCAGTGACAGAACAACCTACGAGCAGTACTTC.

The V and J genes are TRBV7-2 and TRBJ2-7; 14 nucleotides match TRBD2. CDR3 length: 17 amino acids. V shed 0 bases, J shed 0 bases, and the junction held 1 base outside the gene matches. Germline CDR1 SGHTA, CDR2 FQGNSA. DNA of the CDR3: TGTGCCAGCAGCTTAGCGGGGACTAGCGGGAGCTCCTACGAGCAGTACTTC. Translated: CASSLAGTSGSSYEQYF. Combining the CDR3 with reference TRBV7-2 and TRBJ2-7 gives the whole variable domain GAGVSQSPSNKVTEKGKDVELRCDPISGHTALYWYRQSLGQGLEFLIYFQGNSAPDKSGLPSDRFSAERTGGSVSTLTIQRTQQEDSAVYLCASSLAGTSGSSYEQYFGPGTRLTVT.

This clone was seen a handful of times. The chain carries TRBV5-1 and TRBJ2-5, with 8 bases identical to TRBD2. After removal of 4 bases from V and 7 bases from J, the junction contained 18 bases not matched to a gene. The germline V gene has CDR1 SGHRS and CDR2 YFSETQ. CDR3 size: 17 residues. The CDR3 sequence: CASSPAWGSGTAGTQYF. CDR3 nucleotide sequence: TGCGCCAGCAGCCCAGCCTGGGGTAGCGGGACCGCTGGGACCCAGTACTTC.

The V call is TRBV2, the J call TRBJ2-3; 11 bases align to TRBD2. Germline V gene sequence: CDR1 SNHLY, CDR2 FYNNEI. J lost 1 base, V lost 6 bases, and 3 bases had no gene match. The length of the CDR3 is 15 residues. The CDR3 reads CASRLAGGRTDTQYF. The CDR3, as DNA: TGTGCCAGCAGGCTAGCGGGGGGCCGCACAGATACGCAGTATTTT. Filled out from reference TRBV2 and TRBJ2-3, the complete variable domain reads EPEVTQTPSHQVTQMGQEVILRCVPISNHLYFYWYRQILGQKVEFLVSFYNNEISEKSEIFDDQFSVERPDGSNFTLKIRSTKLEDSAMYFCASRLAGGRTDTQYFGPGTRLTVL.